One sample yielded the 21 T cell receptor beta chains listed below, sequenced in a study of blood T cell repertoires in COVID-19. Repertoires were generated with immunoSEQ multiplex PCR, while TCRdb's copy carries only in-frame clones and drops some. The table lists approximately 330,000 clones, roughly 86% of them singletons. Sequencing was done on a sample of peripheral blood. Receptors originate from a man aged 30-40 years with COVID-19, enrolled during active disease.

The gene calls are TRBV6-6 and TRBJ2-1; D is unresolved. The CDR3 totals 15 residues. Trimming took off 2 bases at V and 4 bases at J, with 12 bases between the two ends. Germline V gene sequence: CDR1 MNHNY, CDR2 SVGAGI (reference sequence). CDR3 bases: TGTGCCAGCAGTTACCTGCCTCGCAGATACAATGAGCAGTTCTTC. Its translation is CASSYLPRRYNEQFF.

The chain has TRBV24-1 and TRBJ2-1, with a tentative D call TRBD2 (5 bases). CDR1 is KGHDR and CDR2 is SFDVKD in the germline V gene. V lost 4 bases and J lost 0, with 9 bases in between. The CDR3 has 15 amino acids. As DNA, the CDR3 is TGTGCCACCAGTGAGTCAGCGGACTCCTACAATGAGCAGTTCTTC. Amino acids: CATSESADSYNEQFF.

The chain combines TRBV6-4 with TRBJ2-1, with D perhaps TRBD2 (5 bases). Germline V gives CDR1 MRHNA, CDR2 SNTAGT. V lost 4 bases to trimming and J lost 0 bases, with 13 bases between them. The CDR3 runs 16 residues. The CDR3 DNA is TGTGCCAGCAGTGGCTCGCGGGCTACCTCCTACAATGAGCAGTTCTTC. This translates into CASSGSRATSYNEQFF.

The genes are TRBV7-3 and TRBJ2-4; D may be TRBD1 (5 bases). Trimming removed 6 bases from V and 0 bases from J, with 18 bases in between. The CDR3 sequence is 17 residues long. The germline gives CDR1 SGHTA, CDR2 FQGTGA. The CDR3 loop is CASRQDRGPLAKNIQYF. The CDR3 DNA is TGTGCCAGCAGGCAGGATAGGGGTCCGCTAGCCAAAAACATTCAGTACTTC.

The J gene is TRBJ2-5, the V gene TRBV6-2 or TRBV6-3; D is possibly TRBD2 (7 bases). CDR3 length: 14 amino acids. V gave up 5 bases and J gave up 9 bases, with 19 bases separating them. Germline CDR1 is MNHEY and CDR2 is SVGEGT. CDR3 region: CASSAALRGLAQYF. In DNA, the CDR3 is TGTGCCAGCAGTGCAGCCTTGCGGGGGCTGGCCCAGTACTTC.

This chain links TRBV5-4 with TRBJ1-5, with 7 nucleotides matching TRBD1. Trimming removed 3 bases from V and 4 bases from J; junction bases left unmatched: 10. The germline gives CDR1 SGHNT, CDR2 YYREEE (reference sequence). This CDR3 comprises 16 residues. CDR3 amino acids: CASSSNPTGPNQPQHF. CDR3 nucleotide sequence: TGTGCCAGCAGCTCGAACCCGACAGGGCCAAATCAGCCCCAGCATTTT.

The chain employs TRBV7-9 and TRBJ2-2; 10 nucleotides line up with TRBD1. J lost 3 bases, V lost 3 bases, and 10 bases had no gene match. Germline V gene data show CDR1 as SEHNR and CDR2 as FQNEAQ (reference sequence). The CDR3 loop spans 18 amino acids. CDR3 sequence: CASSFRPGQGSHTGELFF. The CDR3 nucleotides are TGTGCCAGCAGCTTCCGACCGGGACAGGGGTCCCACACCGGGGAGCTGTTTTTT.

The genes are TRBV4-3 and TRBJ2-1; D unresolved. The V and J ends lost 1 base and 8 bases respectively, with 15 bases between them. CDR3 length: 15 amino acids. Germline CDR1 reads LGHNA; CDR2 reads YSLEER. Here the CDR3 DNA reads TGCGCCAGCAGCCAAGTCAACGTTCGCGCGCATGAGCAGTTCTTC. It codes for CASSQVNVRAHEQFF.

The V and J genes are TRBV4-3 and TRBJ1-1, with unresolved D. Germline CDR1 LGHNA, CDR2 YSLEER. The CDR3 is 13 amino acids. V was pared by 0 bases and J by 5 bases, with 7 bases between. In DNA, the CDR3 is TGCGCCAGCAGCCAAGATCGGAGGACTGAAGCTTTCTTT. Amino acid sequence: CASSQDRRTEAFF.

The chain is built from TRBV5-6 and TRBJ2-7; D possibly corresponds to TRBD1 (5 bases). The length of the CDR3 is 11 residues. Trimming cost V 3 bases and J 6 bases, with 7 bases left between them. Germline V lookup: CDR1 SGHDT, CDR2 YYEEEE. CDR3 sequence: CASSSGAEQYF. The CDR3 DNA sequence: TGTGCCAGCAGCTCTGGGGCCGAGCAGTACTTC.

The chain couples TRBV6-5 to TRBJ2-5; TRBD2 aligns across 11 bases. CDR3 length: 15 amino acids. Per the germline V gene, CDR1 is MNHEY and CDR2 is SVGAGI. V lost 4 bases, J lost 4 bases, and 5 bases stayed unmatched. CDR3 in DNA: TGTGCCAGCAGTTTTAGCGGGGGGGCTCCAGAGACCCAGTACTTC. Residues: CASSFSGGAPETQYF.

The gene calls are TRBV6-5 and TRBJ2-7, with 12 bases lining up with TRBD2. The CDR3 is 15 amino acids. Germline assignment: CDR1 MNHEY and CDR2 SVGAGI. The ends lost 8 bases at V and 0 bases at J; junction bases unmatched: 5. The DNA of the CDR3 is TGTGCCAGCGGGTCGACTAGCGGGAGCTCCTACGAGCAGTACTTC. Its protein product is CASGSTSGSSYEQYF.

This clone was seen just once. V and J are TRBV29-1 and TRBJ1-3; possible D gene TRBD1, 6 bases. The CDR3 runs to 13 residues. Germline V gene data show CDR1 as SQVTM and CDR2 as ANQGSEA. Trimming took off 7 bases at V and 2 bases at J, with 12 bases between the two ends. CDR3 sequence reads: CSAFWTAGNTIYF. CDR3 sequence (DNA): TGCAGCGCTTTCTGGACAGCTGGAAACACCATATATTTT.

The chain carries TRBV27 and TRBJ1-1; the D gene is possibly TRBD1 (6 bases). Germline CDR1 and CDR2: MNHEY and SMNVEV (reference sequence). The CDR3 is 14 residues long. With 5 bases removed from V and 0 bases from J, the gap between germline ends came to 10 bases. CDR3 nucleotide sequence: TGTGCCAGCAGTCCGACAGGCTTGAACACTGAAGCTTTCTTT. Amino acid sequence: CASSPTGLNTEAFF.

In its sample, this clone was seen a few times. The chain combines TRBV7-9 with TRBJ2-7; unclear D gene. V dropped 6 bases and J dropped 0 bases, with 9 bases sitting between them. This CDR3 comprises 13 residues. The V gene's germline CDR1 is SEHNR and CDR2 FQNEAQ (reference sequence). CDR3 sequence reads: CASSPDTSYEQYF. Here the CDR3 DNA reads TGTGCCAGCAGTCCCGACACCTCCTACGAGCAGTACTTC. Complete variable domain (other parts from reference TRBV7-9 and TRBJ2-7): DTGVSQNPRHKITKRGQNVTFRCDPISEHNRLYWYRQTLGQGPEFLTYFQNEAQLEKSRLLSDRFSAERPKGSFSTLEIQRTEQGDSAMYLCASSPDTSYEQYFGPGTRLTVT.

The chain carries TRBV6-2 or TRBV6-3 and TRBJ2-3; 10 bases map to TRBD1. V lost 6 bases to trimming and J lost 5 bases; unmatched junction nucleotides: 8. The CDR3 spans 15 residues. Germline CDR1 reads MNHEY; CDR2 reads SVGEGT. The CDR3 region has the DNA TGTGCCAGCAGCCGGGACAGGGGAATGAGAGATACGCAGTATTTT. This sequence encodes CASSRDRGMRDTQYF.

The chain couples TRBV27 to TRBJ1-5; 8 nucleotides agree with TRBD1. With 3 bases clipped from V and 3 bases from J, the junction kept 4 bases outside the gene matches. Germline assignment: CDR1 MNHEY and CDR2 SMNVEV (reference sequence). This CDR3 is 15 amino acids long. CDR3 sequence: CASSFSRGPNQPQHF. The CDR3 nucleotides are TGTGCCAGCAGTTTTTCCAGGGGGCCCAATCAGCCCCAGCATTTT.

The chain couples TRBV4-1 to TRBJ2-2; 11 nucleotides align to TRBD2. This CDR3 spans 17 amino acids. The ends lost 3 bases at V and 4 bases at J; junction bases unmatched: 7. Germline V lookup: CDR1 MGHRA, CDR2 YSYEKL. The chain's CDR3 is CASSHVAGGLVTGELFF. The CDR3 nucleotides read TGCGCCAGCAGCCACGTAGCGGGGGGGCTGGTCACCGGGGAGCTGTTTTTT.

The chain carries TRBV6-5 and TRBJ1-6, with no clear D. This CDR3 spans 13 amino acids. CDR1 MNHEY and CDR2 SVGAGI come from the germline V gene. V lost 9 bases and J 5 bases, leaving 11 bases between the germline ends. The CDR3 sequence is CASLRVNNSPLHF. The CDR3 DNA follows: TGTGCCAGTTTGAGGGTCAATAATTCACCCCTCCACTTT.

The gene calls are TRBV5-6 and TRBJ2-3; TRBD1 agrees at 8 bases. The J segment lost 4 bases and the V segment lost 4 bases, leaving 5 bases of the junction unmatched. CDR1 is SGHDT, CDR2 YYEEEE, per germline. The CDR3 loop spans 14 amino acids. CDR3 residues: CASSEDRVADTQYF. DNA for the CDR3: TGTGCCAGCAGCGAGGACAGGGTGGCAGATACGCAGTATTTT.

CDR3 DNA sequence: TGTGCCAGCTCACCCAACCCAGGGGCTAGCACAGATACGCAGTATTTT. Amino acids: CASSPNPGASTDTQYF. The rearrangement links TRBV18 to TRBJ2-3; TRBD1 might be the D (6 bases). Germline assignment: CDR1 KGHSH and CDR2 LQKENI. The length of the CDR3 is 16 residues. V dropped 3 bases and J dropped 0 bases, with 13 bases sitting between them.